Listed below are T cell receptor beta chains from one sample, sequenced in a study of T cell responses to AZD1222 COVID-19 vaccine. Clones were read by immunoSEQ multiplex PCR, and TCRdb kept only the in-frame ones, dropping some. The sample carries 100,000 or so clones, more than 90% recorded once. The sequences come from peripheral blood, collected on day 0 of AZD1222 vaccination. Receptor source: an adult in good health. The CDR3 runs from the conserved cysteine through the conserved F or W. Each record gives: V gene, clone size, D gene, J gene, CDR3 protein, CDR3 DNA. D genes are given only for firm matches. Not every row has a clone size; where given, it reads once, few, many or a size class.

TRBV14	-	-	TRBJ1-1	CASSRTMNTEAFF	TGTGCCAGCAGCCGGACCATGAACACTGAAGCTTTCTTT
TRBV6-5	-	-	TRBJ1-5	CASSYSGLHQPQHF	TGTGCCAGCAGTTACTCAGGGCTGCATCAGCCCCAGCATTTT
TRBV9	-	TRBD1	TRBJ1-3	CASSATGDSGNTIYF	TGTGCCAGCAGCGCCACAGGGGACTCTGGAAACACCATATATTTT
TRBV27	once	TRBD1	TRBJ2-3	CASSPSPGTGRTDTQYF	TGTGCCAGCAGTCCAAGCCCCGGGACAGGTCGCACAGATACGCAGTATTTT
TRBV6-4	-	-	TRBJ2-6	CASSDGFGANVLTF	TGTGCCAGCAGTGACGGGTTTGGGGCCAACGTCCTGACTTTC
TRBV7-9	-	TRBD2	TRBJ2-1	CASSVRLAGGNEQFF	TGTGCCAGCAGCGTAAGACTAGCGGGGGGTAATGAGCAGTTCTTC
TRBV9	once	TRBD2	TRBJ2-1	CASSVGGARTYNEQFF	TGTGCCAGCAGCGTCGGGGGGGCCAGGACCTACAATGAGCAGTTCTTC
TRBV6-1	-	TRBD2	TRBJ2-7	CASSEVTAGVREQYF	TGTGCCAGCAGTGAAGTGACGGCGGGAGTCCGGGAGCAGTACTTC
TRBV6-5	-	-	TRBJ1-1	CASTRFMNTEAFF	TGTGCCAGCACCCGATTTATGAACACTGAAGCTTTCTTT
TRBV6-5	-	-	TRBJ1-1	CASSYSFEGNTEAFF	TGTGCCAGCAGTTATAGTTTCGAGGGGAACACTGAAGCTTTCTTT
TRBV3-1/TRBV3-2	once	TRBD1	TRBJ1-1	CASSQGGQPNTEAFF	TGTGCCAGCAGCCAAGGGGGACAGCCGAACACTGAAGCTTTCTTT
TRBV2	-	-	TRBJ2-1	CASSTGYNEQFF	TGTGCCAGCAGCACAGGGTACAATGAGCAGTTCTTC
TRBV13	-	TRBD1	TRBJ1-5	CASSYGAGGYQPQHF	TGTGCCAGCAGCTATGGGGCAGGGGGCTATCAGCCCCAGCATTTT
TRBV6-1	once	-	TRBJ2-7	CASSEGYTYEQYF	TGTGCCAGCAGTGAAGGATATACCTACGAGCAGTACTTC
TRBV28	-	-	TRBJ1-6	CASSITNNSPLHF	TGTGCCAGCAGTATCACAAATAATTCACCCCTCCACTTT
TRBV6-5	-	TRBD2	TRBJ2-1	CASSYSLAGVREGQFF	TGTGCCAGCAGTTACTCCCTAGCGGGAGTTAGAGAGGGCCAGTTCTTC
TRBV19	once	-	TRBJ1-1	CASSMFNTEAFF	TGTGCCAGTAGTATGTTCAACACTGAAGCTTTCTTT
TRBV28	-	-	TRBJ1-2	CASSLGLGANYGYTF	TGTGCCAGCAGTTTAGGTCTGGGGGCAAACTATGGCTACACCTTC
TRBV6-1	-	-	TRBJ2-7	CASSERTDNSYEQYF	TGTGCCAGCAGTGAAAGGACAGATAACTCCTACGAGCAGTACTTC
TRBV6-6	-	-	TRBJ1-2	CASTASAGGYGYTF	TGTGCCAGCACGGCATCAGCCGGGGGCTATGGCTACACCTTC
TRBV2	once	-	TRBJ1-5	CASGREYNQPQHF	TGTGCCAGCGGGAGGGAGTACAATCAGCCCCAGCATTTT
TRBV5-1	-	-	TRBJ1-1	CASSIDRKEAFF	TGCGCCAGCTCCATAGACCGCAAAGAAGCTTTCTTT
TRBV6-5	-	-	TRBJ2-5	CASSRGKGTQYF	TGTGCCAGCAGTCGAGGGAAGGGGACCCAGTACTTC
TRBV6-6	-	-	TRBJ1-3	CASSPGEEGLYSGNTIYF	TGTGCCAGCAGTCCCGGGGAGGAGGGGCTGTACTCTGGAAACACCATATATTTT
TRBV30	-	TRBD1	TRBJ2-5	CAYDRGRGQETQYF	TGTGCATACGATAGGGGCAGGGGGCAAGAGACCCAGTACTTC
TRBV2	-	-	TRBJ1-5	CASTRTDLYVSNQPQHF	TGTGCCAGCACCCGGACAGACCTCTACGTTAGCAATCAGCCCCAGCATTTT
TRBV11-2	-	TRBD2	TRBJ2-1	CASSLAGNEQFF	TGTGCCAGCAGCCTAGCGGGGAATGAGCAGTTCTTC
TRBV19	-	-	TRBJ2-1	CASSIAGGAYNEQFF	TGTGCCAGTAGTATAGCAGGTGGGGCCTACAATGAGCAGTTCTTC
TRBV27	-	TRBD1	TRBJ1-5	CASSRNDRGQPQHF	TGTGCCAGCAGCCGAAACGACAGGGGACAGCCCCAGCATTTT
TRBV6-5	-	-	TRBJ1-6	CASNRDGDSPLHF	TGTGCCAGCAATCGCGACGGAGATTCACCCCTCCACTTT
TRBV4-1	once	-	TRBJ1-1	CASSPGRGGARTEAFF	TGCGCCAGCAGCCCCGGGCGGGGAGGGGCGCGTACTGAAGCTTTCTTT
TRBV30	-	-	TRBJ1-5	CAGWRFPENQPQHF	TGTGCCGGATGGAGATTCCCCGAGAATCAGCCCCAGCATTTT
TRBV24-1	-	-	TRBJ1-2	CATSPDWGGYTF	TGTGCCACCAGCCCAGATTGGGGTGGCTACACCTTC
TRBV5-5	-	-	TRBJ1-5	CASSLWDVNQPQHF	TGTGCCAGCAGCTTGTGGGACGTCAATCAGCCCCAGCATTTT
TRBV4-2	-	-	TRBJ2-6	CASSQDESSGANVLTF	TGTGCCAGCAGCCAAGATGAGAGCTCTGGGGCCAACGTCCTGACTTTC
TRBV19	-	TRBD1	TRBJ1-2	CASSMVDRDYGYTF	TGTGCCAGTAGTATGGTCGACAGGGACTATGGCTACACCTTC
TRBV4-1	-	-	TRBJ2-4	CASSQVSGALAKNIQYF	TGCGCCAGCAGCCAGGTCTCGGGGGCTTTAGCCAAAAACATTCAGTACTTC
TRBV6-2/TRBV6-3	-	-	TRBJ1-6	CASSSTEIDYNSPLHF	TGTGCCAGCAGTTCGACCGAGATCGACTATAATTCACCCCTCCACTTT
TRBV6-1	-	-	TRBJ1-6	CASSDRENSPLHF	TGTGCCAGCAGTGACAGGGAAAATTCACCCCTCCACTTT
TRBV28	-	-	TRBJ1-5	CASSFGRVGEPQHF	TGTGCCAGCAGTTTCGGCAGGGTAGGGGAGCCCCAGCATTTT
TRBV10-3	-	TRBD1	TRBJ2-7	CATYTGTGIPYEQYF	TGTGCCACATACACCGGGACAGGGATCCCCTACGAGCAGTACTTC
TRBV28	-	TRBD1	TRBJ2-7	CASSWDRGEQYF	TGTGCCAGCAGTTGGGACAGGGGGGAGCAGTACTTC
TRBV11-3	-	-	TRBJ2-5	CASSPPRGETQYF	TGTGCCAGCAGCCCCCCAAGGGGGGAGACCCAGTACTTC